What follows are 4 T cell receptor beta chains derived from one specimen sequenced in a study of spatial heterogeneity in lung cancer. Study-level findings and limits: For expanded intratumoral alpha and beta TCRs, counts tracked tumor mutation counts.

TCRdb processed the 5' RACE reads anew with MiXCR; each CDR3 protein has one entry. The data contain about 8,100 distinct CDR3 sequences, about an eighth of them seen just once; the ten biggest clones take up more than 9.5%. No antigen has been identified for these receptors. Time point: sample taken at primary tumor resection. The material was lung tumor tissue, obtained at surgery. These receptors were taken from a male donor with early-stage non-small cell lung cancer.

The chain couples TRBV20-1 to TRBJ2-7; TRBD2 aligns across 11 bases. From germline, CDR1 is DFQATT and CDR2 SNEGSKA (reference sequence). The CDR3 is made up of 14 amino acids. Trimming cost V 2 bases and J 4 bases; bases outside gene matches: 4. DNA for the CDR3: TGCAGTGCTAGACCGGGACTAGCGGTTTACGAGCAGTACTTC. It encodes CSARPGLAVYEQYF.

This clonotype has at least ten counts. The CDR3: CASLQGAVSYGYTF. In nucleotides, the CDR3 is TGTGCCAGCCTACAGGGGGCCGTGAGCTATGGCTACACCTTC. V gene TRBV6-1 combines with J gene TRBJ1-2, with 9 bases that match TRBD1. J was trimmed by 4 bases and V by 8 bases; bases with no gene match: 8. CDR1 MNHNS and CDR2 SASEGT come from the germline V gene. This CDR3 region has 14 residues.

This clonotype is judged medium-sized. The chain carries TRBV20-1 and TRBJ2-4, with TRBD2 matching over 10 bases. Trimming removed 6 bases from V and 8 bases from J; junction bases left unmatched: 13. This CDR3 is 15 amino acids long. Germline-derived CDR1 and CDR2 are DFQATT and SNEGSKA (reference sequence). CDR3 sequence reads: CSARTSGPTPHIQYF. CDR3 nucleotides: TGCAGTGCCCGGACTAGCGGACCTACGCCGCACATTCAGTACTTC.

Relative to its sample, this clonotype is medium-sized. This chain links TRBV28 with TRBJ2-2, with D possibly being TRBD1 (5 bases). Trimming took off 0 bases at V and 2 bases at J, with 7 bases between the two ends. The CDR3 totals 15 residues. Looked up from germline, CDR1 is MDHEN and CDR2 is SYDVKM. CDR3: CASSLWQGNTGELFF. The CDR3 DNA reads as TGTGCCAGCAGTTTATGGCAGGGTAACACCGGGGAGCTGTTTTTT. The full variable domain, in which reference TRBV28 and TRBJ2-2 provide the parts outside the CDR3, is DVKVTQSSRYLVKRTGEKVFLECVQDMDHENMFWYRQDPGLGLRLIYFSYDVKMKEKGDIPEGYSVSREKKERFSLILESASTNQTSMYLCASSLWQGNTGELFFGEGSRLTVL.